This TCR beta chain was recovered during a study of blood T cell repertoires in COVID-19. Measured with immunoSEQ multiplex PCR; TCRdb has only the in-frame clones, and not every one. The table lists roughly 330,000 clones, about 90% of them singletons, with 5.3% in the top ten. Germline assignment: CDR1 MGHRA and CDR2 YSYEKL. This CDR3 region has 16 residues. Trimming left V 0 bases short and J 8 bases short, with 19 bases between. Sequencing was performed on PBMCs or T cells enriched from blood (not recorded which). The sequence came from a woman in her 30s who had recovered from COVID-19. The chain links TRBV4-1 to TRBJ1-2, with D perhaps matching TRBD1 (5 bases). The DNA of the CDR3 is TGCGCCAGCAGCCAAGAGGCTAGGGGATTATCGAACGGCTACACCTTC. This translates into CASSQEARGLSNGYTF.